What follows describes a single T cell receptor beta chain. Which antigen it targets is not known. Within one base of it there is no much larger clone, and no base qualities were kept. Its CDR3 holds 14 amino acids, cysteine through phenylalanine. This entry keeps only the CDR3 DNA: 42 bases, framed from base 1. Per the germline V gene, MNHEY is the CDR1 and SVGAGI is the CDR2. After removal of 6 bases from V and 4 bases from J, the junction retains 3 bases not matched to a gene. Using the deep immunoSEQ assay, multiplex PCR amplified TCR CDR3 regions from genomic DNA. Extracted genomic DNA from each cell subset was spread evenly across all wells of several immunoSEQ 96-well plates, with each plate serving as a replicate. For sorted subsets, 200 to 250 ng of genomic DNA, equivalent to 25,000 to 35,000 T cell genomes, went into each replicate PCR. The purified libraries were quantified using a Qubit 3.0 fluorometer, sized with a Bioanalyzer 2100, and then quantified again using the KAPA Library Quantification kit. A separate single-read 150-cycle Illumina NextSeq 550 flow cell was used to sequence each immunoSEQ 96-well plate. Per the original workflow: Because the immunoSEQ output included only junctional sequences and no quality scores, the filtering could not be the same as the filtering used for full-length reads. To assign V/J genes and CDR3, sequences were annotated against IMGT germline references using PyIR, a Python wrapper for IgBLAST v1.9. Reads were removed for weak V/J assignments (E-value above 1e-6), missing CDR3, stop codons, out-of-frame junctions, or ambiguous translated residues. V3J clonotypes were defined as sequences sharing an identical inferred V gene, J gene, and CDR3 amino acid sequence. To compute the percentage overlap between repertoires, the number of shared unique clonotypes was divided by the size of the smaller repertoire. RTK rarefaction, the Chao1 estimator, and Recon v2.1 estimates of unobserved clonotypes were used to assess repertoire richness. Generation probabilities for all TCRbeta clonotypes obtained by the gDNA method from a handful of donors were computed using OLGA. TCRdb carries this immuneACCESS record with in-frame sequences only. Its versions omit some clonotypes, under half of them owing to an unresolved V gene in the studies checked, with the rest unexplained. The DNA was the basis for D and trimming; V, J and clone size are from that table. Within this sample are around 700,000 clones, with around 73% of them counted one time only. Of the sample, 1.5% to 2% falls within the top ten clones.

The sample belongs to a study of shared clonotypes between healthy human individuals (dated by TCRdb to about 2020). Background for the entire study: The cohort included a few men and a couple of women between 18 and 49 years of age. For each donor, three plates each were used for CD4 naive and CD4 memory, two plates were used for CD8 naive, and one plate was used for CD8 memory. The study deeply sequenced blood TCR repertoires of about five healthy adults to estimate repertoire size and the extent of clonotype sharing between individuals. To increase sequencing depth and limit assay-specific biases, different laboratories used diverse techniques to prepare libraries and sequence TCR repertoires. Leukapheresis yielded between about 0.94 and 9 billion PBMCs per donor. Overall study outcomes, separate from this receptor: Based on pairwise subsampling, the degree of clonotype sharing among donors was expected to be affected by sequencing depth. About 5% of naive CD4, 3.5% of naive CD8, roughly 2.4% of memory CD4, and 0.35% to 0.4% of memory CD8 clonotypes were shared across four donors. Because the study included a small number of donors, the genetic and exposure-history diversity represented was limited. Naive subsets generally had larger estimated clonotype richness than memory subsets. Compared with non-shared clonotypes, the clonotypes found in all four sorted-subset donors had higher generation probabilities. Rarefaction of sorted-subset datasets indicated incomplete sequencing despite the large sequencing depth. Sampling was restricted to blood, and TCR repertoires in tissue are likely to differ from TCR repertoires in blood.

Donors were healthy HIV-negative adults with no recently reported acute infections or vaccinations. Only Caucasian adults living in Nashville, Tennessee, USA were represented among the donors. Magnetic negative selection was used to enrich CD4+ T cells, after which naive cells were positively selected on CD45RA and the negative fraction became the memory subset. After blood collection by leukapheresis, PBMCs were isolated using Ficoll-Histopaque density gradient centrifugation and then cryopreserved in the vapor phase of liquid nitrogen. Purity and quantity of every magnetically sorted T cell population were checked by analytical flow cytometry. Genomic DNA was isolated from every sorted fraction and measured by UV absorbance on a Nanodrop 2000c.

Material for sequencing was memory CD4+ T cells sorted from blood. Explained via the paper, the cell subset or site label denotes: CD45RA-negative fraction. The clonotype comes from a woman aged 25 to 39 in good health. The chain employs TRBV6-5 and TRBJ2-7, with TRBD2 identical over 13 junction bases. The base sequence is TGTGCCAGCAGACGACTAGCGGGAGGATACGAGCAGTACTTC. Its coded protein is CASRRLAGGYEQYF.